The TCR beta chain described here comes from a study of T cell responses to AZD1222 COVID-19 vaccine. General study findings and limits: Baseline seropositives among AZD1222 recipients totaled only 5 to 7. Most donors were white British, females outnumbered males, and clonal diversity was possibly underestimated. CD4 TCRs covered the whole spike, strongest at regions 160-218 and 743-854. There were repertoire samples only from the period after the peak T cell response.

Deletions cut 2 bases from V and 5 bases from J, with 7 bases between. In germline, CDR1 is KGHSH, CDR2 LQKENI. This CDR3 has 12 amino acids. Turning to this clone: Its target is unknown.

Clones were sequenced by immunoSEQ multiplex PCR, and TCRdb holds only the in-frame ones, with some missing. This sample has some 120,000 clones, with around 82% found just once. The TCR was taken from an adult in good health. Specimen: peripheral blood, collected on day 0 of AZD1222 vaccination. V usage is TRBV18 and J usage is TRBJ2-7; D is ambiguous. CDR3 sequence: CASSPAVNEQYF. The CDR3 coding sequence is TGTGCCAGCTCACCAGCTGTAAACGAGCAGTACTTC.